Here is one T cell receptor beta chain with its context. The data were produced by immunoSEQ multiplex PCR, yet TCRdb's version contains in-frame clones alone and is incomplete. The sample has about 95,000 clones, around nine tenths seen once. This sample is drawn from a study of blood T cell repertoires in COVID-19. The CDR3 contains 13 residues. Germline-derived CDR1 and CDR2 are KGHSH and LQKENI. Trimming took off 5 bases at V and 1 base at J, with 8 bases between the two ends. The chain carries TRBV18 and TRBJ2-5; D possibly corresponds to TRBD1 (5 bases). The sequence derives from a woman aged 50 to 60 in a cohort sampled during active COVID-19. The specimen sequenced was peripheral blood. Here the CDR3 DNA reads TGTGCCAGCTCAGACGACAGCCAAGAGACCCAGTACTTC. Amino acids: CASSDDSQETQYF.